The sequence of this T cell receptor (beta chain) was determined in a study of Ad26.COV2.S vaccination and SARS-CoV-2 variants. The V and J ends lost 0 bases and 2 bases respectively, with 14 bases between them. Germline CDR1 and CDR2: LGHDT and YNNKEL (reference sequence). The CDR3 covers 16 residues. This clone was counted a single time. Its antigen remains unknown. Measured with immunoSEQ multiplex PCR; TCRdb has only the in-frame clones, and not every one. The sample has hundreds of thousands of clones, 80% to 90% seen once. The treatment is: over 15 received Ad26.COV2.S at low or high dose, single or two shots; about five received placebo; per-sample allocation not given. Specimens were obtained on day 63 following the first vaccine or placebo injection. In Boston, the donor was an adult between 18-55 years of age. Broader study findings: Substantial breadth in spike-specific CD8+ and CD4+ T cell responses was reportedly seen after vaccination.

The chain couples TRBV3-1 (or the pseudogene TRBV3-2) to TRBJ2-7; D may be TRBD2 (6 bases). The source is a person between 18 and 59 years old who received the Ad26.COV2.S COVID-19 vaccine or a placebo. This specimen consisted of peripheral blood, obtained in a trial of Ad26.COV2.S vaccine versus placebo. CDR3 loop: CASSQDLAGNPYEQYF. The CDR3 nucleotides are TGTGCCAGCAGCCAAGATCTGGCGGGGAACCCCTACGAGCAGTACTTC.